This T cell receptor (beta chain) was profiled in a study of control samples from healthy donors and cancer patients. The CDR3 extends over 17 amino acids. The germline V gene encodes CDR1 LGHDT and CDR2 YNNKEL (reference sequence). Trimming removed 5 bases from V and 3 bases from J; junction bases left unmatched: 13. This clone was observed once. Assay: immunoSEQ multiplex PCR; the TCRdb copy retains only in-frame clones and omits some. The table records over 75,000 clones, 70% to 90% of them present only once. The sample was blood. The rearrangement joins TRBV3-1 (or the pseudogene TRBV3-2) to TRBJ1-3; 7 bases match TRBD1. The sequence derives from a man younger than 40 in good health. CDR3 bases: TGTGCCAGCAGCAAAAGGAAAGGGGGCGCGCATGGAAACACCATATATTTT. Translating gives CASSKRKGGAHGNTIYF.